Sequencing of this TCR beta chain was carried out in a study of T cells in Graves' hyperthyroidism and ophthalmopathy. Study results and caveats: Most expanded thyroid clonotypes above 0.001 also appeared in blood. The model predicted ophthalmopathy a median approximately 6 months before onset.

TCR beta CDR3 sequences were amplified from RNA transcripts. Initially, a first-round RT-PCR of the TCR CDR3 employed the HTBI primer set. TCRdb passed the multiplex PCR reads through MiXCR, listing each CDR3 protein once. The repertoire holds hundreds of thousands of distinct CDR3 sequences, with 15% to 20% as singletons. This clonotype has more than one count but fewer than ten. The antigen is undetermined. For Graves' hyperthyroidism to be stable, ophthalmopathy could not progress within 18 months. Each 10 ml fresh peripheral blood draw supplied the PBMCs. Germline lookup yields CDR1 SEHNR and CDR2 FQNEAQ (reference sequence). V gave up 6 bases and J gave up 6 bases, with 14 bases separating them. The length of the CDR3 is 14 residues.

The sequence derives from a woman aged 25 to 39 with Graves' hyperthyroidism. The sequencing sample was made of blood. This chain uses TRBV7-9 with TRBJ1-4; possible D gene TRBD1, 6 bases. CDR3 DNA sequence: TGTGCCAGCAGTCTCGAGGGGACATATGAAAAACTGTTTTTT. It encodes CASSLEGTYEKLFF.